The clone carrying this T cell receptor beta chain was counted only a few times. This sample is drawn from a study of identical twins. Trimming removed 1 base from V and 0 bases from J, with 9 bases in between. CDR1 is MNHEY and CDR2 is SMNVEV in the germline V gene (reference sequence). The CDR3 spans 16 residues. MiXCR, run by TCRdb on the 5' RACE reads, gives a single entry per CDR3 protein. The repertoire holds 1.5 million to 2 million distinct CDR3 sequences, under 35% seen once, with less than 0.35% in the top ten. Sequencing was performed on cord blood. V and J are TRBV27 and TRBJ1-4; tentatively, D is TRBD1 (5 bases). The receptor was isolated from a newborn girl in good health. The CDR3 DNA is TGTGCCAGCAGTTTATACCGGGACGCAACTAATGAAAAACTGTTTTTT. Its protein is CASSLYRDATNEKLFF.